These 17 T cell receptor beta chains share one sample of origin, sequenced in a study of blood T cell repertoires in COVID-19 (dated by TCRdb to the early 2020s). Library preparation employed the immunoSEQ multiplex PCR assay. What TCRdb holds here is the immuneACCESS table cut down to in-frame rearrangements. Part of the clones is not present; checked against another copy, under half of the missing clones reflect an unresolved V gene, and the others are unexplained. This sample lists roughly 110,000 clones; roughly 88% were detected once. In total, the top ten clones hold around 7% of the sample. The sample was peripheral blood. The source of these receptors is a man aged 45-65 years with active or convalescent COVID-19.

The rearrangement links TRBV19 to TRBJ1-1; 8 nucleotides agree with TRBD1. Trimming cost V 1 base and J 7 bases; bases outside gene matches: 5. CDR3 length: 14 residues. CDR1 is LNHDA, CDR2 SQIVND, per germline (reference sequence). The chain's CDR3 is CASSIAGQAVEAFF. The CDR3 DNA sequence: TGTGCCAGTAGTATAGCGGGACAGGCTGTTGAAGCTTTCTTT.

The chain uses TRBV7-9 and TRBJ2-1; 14 bases map to TRBD2. The germline CDR1 and CDR2 sequences are SEHNR and FQNEAQ (reference sequence). The J segment lost 6 bases and the V segment lost 4 bases, leaving 2 bases of the junction unmatched. The CDR3 loop spans 15 amino acids. CDR3 amino acids: CASSSTSGRANEQFF. DNA for the CDR3: TGTGCCAGCAGCTCGACTAGCGGGAGGGCCAATGAGCAGTTCTTC.

The chain recombines TRBV7-9 with TRBJ2-1, with 8 bases matching TRBD1. The V gene's germline CDR1 is SEHNR and CDR2 FQNEAQ (reference sequence). This CDR3 contains 16 residues. V shed 5 bases and J 8 bases; nucleotides not matched to a gene: 14. The CDR3 DNA follows: TGTGCCAGCAGCGGTCGGACAGGGTTCCACAGGGATGAGCAGTTCTTC. Residues: CASSGRTGFHRDEQFF.

The chain is built from TRBV6-6 and TRBJ1-5, with TRBD1 identical over 8 bases. Germline V gene lookup returns CDR1 MNHNY and CDR2 SVGAGI (reference sequence). CDR3 length equals 15 residues. Unmatched junction bases numbered 6, after V lost 6 bases and J lost 2 bases. This CDR3 is CASSGQGGGNQPQHF. The CDR3 nucleotides are TGTGCCAGCAGCGGACAGGGAGGAGGCAATCAGCCCCAGCATTTT.

This chain connects TRBV5-1 to TRBJ2-3, with 7 bases aligning to TRBD2. This CDR3 region has 16 residues. J was trimmed by 0 bases and V by 2 bases; bases with no gene match: 6. Germline CDR1 reads SGHRS; CDR2 reads YFSETQ. This chain's CDR3 is CASSFLAATSTDTQYF. Written as DNA, the CDR3 is TGCGCCAGCAGCTTCCTAGCGGCAACTAGCACAGATACGCAGTATTTT.

This chain connects TRBV2 to TRBJ2-1, with 7 bases aligning to TRBD1. The germline CDR1 and CDR2 sequences are SNHLY and FYNNEI. The CDR3 is made up of 14 amino acids. Losses at the gene ends were 11 bases for V and 5 bases for J; bases not matched to a gene: 12. For the CDR3, the DNA is TGTGCCGCAAAAAGGGACAGCATACACAATGAGCAGTTCTTC. Translating it yields CAAKRDSIHNEQFF.

This rearrangement joins TRBV27 to TRBJ1-6, with 8 positions matching TRBD1. The germline gives CDR1 MNHEY, CDR2 SMNVEV (reference sequence). V lost 6 bases, J lost 10 bases, and 2 bases stayed unmatched. The CDR3 consists of 12 residues. The CDR3 region has the DNA TGTGCCAGCAGGGACAGGGACTCACCCCTCCACTTT. Translated: CASRDRDSPLHF.

The rearrangement uses TRBV7-9 and TRBJ2-2; D possibly corresponds to TRBD1 (5 bases). Germline V CDR1 and CDR2: SEHNR, FQNEAQ (reference sequence). Trimming pared 6 bases from V and 4 bases from J, leaving 9 bases between. The CDR3 loop spans 13 amino acids. The chain's CDR3 is CASSRQTTGELFF. CDR3 in DNA: TGTGCCAGCAGTCGACAGACCACCGGGGAGCTGTTTTTT.

The chain combines TRBV6-6 with TRBJ1-5, with D hard to call. Germline V gene data show CDR1 as MNHNY and CDR2 as SVGAGI (reference sequence). The CDR3 has 14 amino acids. Trimming pared 2 bases from V and 8 bases from J, leaving 13 bases between. CDR3 region: CASSYIGVWEPQHF. As DNA, the CDR3 is TGTGCCAGCAGTTACATCGGGGTGTGGGAGCCCCAGCATTTT.

The rearrangement uses TRBV19 and TRBJ1-6; no definite D call. Germline values: CDR1 LNHDA, CDR2 SQIVND (reference sequence). The CDR3 is made up of 15 amino acids. V dropped 3 bases and J dropped 8 bases, with 14 bases sitting between them. In nucleotides, the CDR3 is TGTGCCAGTAGTATTACGTTGCAGATCGATTCACCCCTCCACTTT. Residues: CASSITLQIDSPLHF.

The chain links TRBV29-1 to TRBJ2-5; 7 bases agree with TRBD2. Germline trimming cut 6 bases from V and 4 bases from J; bases unmatched to any gene: 5. From germline, CDR1 is SQVTM and CDR2 ANQGSEA. This CDR3 region has 12 residues. The CDR3 bases are TGCAGCGTGCCCGGGGAGGGAGAGACCCAGTACTTC. Translation: CSVPGEGETQYF.

The chain has TRBV5-6 and TRBJ1-2; 7 bases map to TRBD1. V dropped 0 bases and J dropped 4; count of bases not matched to a gene: 9. Germline V lookup: CDR1 SGHDT, CDR2 YYEEEE. This CDR3 has 16 residues. The CDR3 region has the DNA TGTGCCAGCAGCTTGGATTATGTCAGGGACAGCTATGGCTACACCTTC. Translating it yields CASSLDYVRDSYGYTF.

This chain uses TRBV20-1 with TRBJ1-2; the D is unclear. The CDR3 covers 10 residues. Trimming left V 6 bases short and J 5 bases short, with 7 bases between. In germline, CDR1 is DFQATT, CDR2 SNEGSKA (reference sequence). CDR3 nucleotides: TGCAGTGCCAAGCCTTATGGCTACACCTTC. This sequence encodes CSAKPYGYTF.

The V gene is TRBV7-8, the J gene TRBJ2-1, with D maybe TRBD2 (5 bases). The ends were cut back, 5 bases at V and 9 bases at J, with 23 bases in the middle. Germline CDR1 is SGHVS and CDR2 is FQNEAQ. The CDR3 is 16 residues long. In DNA, the CDR3 is TGTGCCAGCAGCGTCTTTGAGCGAGGGTTTTCAGGTGAGCAGTTCTTC. Its protein product is CASSVFERGFSGEQFF.

In nucleotides, the CDR3 is TGTGCCAGCAGCTTTACTAGCGGTTACTCCTACGAGCAGTACTTC. Encoded protein: CASSFTSGYSYEQYF. The V gene is TRBV11-2, the J gene TRBJ2-7, with TRBD2 matching over 8 bases. V lost 3 bases and J lost 0; bases outside the gene matches: 4. The CDR3 sequence is 15 residues long. Looked up from germline, CDR1 is SGHAT and CDR2 is FQNNGV.

The V gene is TRBV7-8, the J gene TRBJ2-3; 9 bases are shared with TRBD2. The CDR3 covers 17 residues. Per germline, CDR1 SGHVS and CDR2 FQNEAQ. The junction had 5 bases not matched to a gene; V was cut back by 1 base and J by 0 bases. CDR3 coding DNA: TGTGCCAGCAGCTTAGGCTCTAGCGGGACTAGCACAGATACGCAGTATTTT. Translation gives CASSLGSSGTSTDTQYF.

This clone was seen once. The rearrangement joins TRBV27 to TRBJ1-2; TRBD1 is a possible D gene (5 bases). Per germline, CDR1 MNHEY and CDR2 SMNVEV (reference sequence). Trimming shortened V by 2 bases and J by 2 bases, and 12 bases separated the two germline ends. This CDR3 comprises 15 residues. CDR3 coding DNA: TGTGCCAGCAGTTTACTAGGGGATAAAAACTATGGCTACACCTTC. This sequence encodes CASSLLGDKNYGYTF.